Listed below are T cell receptor beta chains from one sample, sequenced in a study of cytomegalovirus exposure and HLA in healthy donors. Sequencing used immunoSEQ multiplex PCR; TCRdb keeps in-frame clones, though not all of them. The profile shows approximately 77,000 clones, about 76% of them singletons. The specimen sequenced was PBMCs. The receptor set was obtained from a male donor in good health and CMV-seropositive. Both conserved end residues are part of each CDR3.

13	TRBV4-1	TRBJ1-1	CASSQDLGEEAFF
13	TRBV13	TRBJ2-7	CASSFRTAYEQYF
14	TRBV6-1	TRBJ2-5	CASALRLAGETQYF
13	TRBV15	TRBJ1-2	CATTHTGTNGYTF
16	TRBV18	TRBJ2-2	CASSPRPERGAGELFF
14	TRBV9	TRBJ1-2	CASSVGGTNYGYTF
16	TRBV18	TRBJ2-2	CASSPRTGGVGGELFF
16	TRBV5-6	TRBJ1-2	CASSSITTGVGYGYTF
16	TRBV5-1	TRBJ2-1	CASSLAAGGALNEQFF
15	TRBV9	TRBJ2-1	CASSVGRGGTNEQFF
13	TRBV7-2	TRBJ1-6	CASSLTGNSPLHF
17	TRBV7-9	TRBJ2-1	CSSSLGAGGRSYNEQFF
15	TRBV10-3	TRBJ2-7	CAISSPGTALYEQYF
15	TRBV5-1	TRBJ1-3	CASSGGSVGGNTIYF
14	TRBV2	TRBJ1-5	CASSEVGGYQPQHF
17	TRBV7-9	TRBJ2-7	CASSLGRRYVSAYEQYF
16	TRBV5-4	TRBJ2-3	CASSQRLAVHTDTQYF
15	TRBV5-1	TRBJ1-5	CASSLGGADAQPQHF
16	TRBV10-3	TRBJ2-7	CAISAGFSGMGDEQYF
16	TRBV5-1	TRBJ2-4	CASSTETALAKNIQYF
15	TRBV29-1	TRBJ1-3	CSVEDLGASGNTIYF
13	TRBV7-8	TRBJ1-3	CASRRASGNTIYF
10	TRBV20-1	TRBJ1-1	CSARNRNAFF
13	TRBV18	TRBJ1-1	CASSPPRGTEAFF
17	TRBV7-8	TRBJ2-3	CASSRLAGGPRTDTQYF